This T cell receptor beta chain was found in a study of blood T cells in healthy people across ages. Regarding the study as a whole: Measured against age, TCR beta diversity per million T cells decreased in a roughly linear manner.

The use of a sample-barcoded 5' primer and a J-beta primer mix characterized a second PCR of roughly 6 to 11 cycles. Each of the cDNA molecules was tagged by a template-switch adaptor with 12 random nucleotides. Each CDR3 protein gets one entry after TCRdb re-called the 5' RACE reads with MiXCR. This table has hundreds of thousands of distinct CDR3 sequences, 35% to 45% appearing once. Per sample, extraction of total RNA gave at least 6 micrograms in every case. Worth noting for this clonotype: Its antigen is undetermined.

In germline, CDR1 is MDHEN, CDR2 SYDVKM. The CDR3 totals 17 residues. Trimming cost V 5 bases and J 7 bases; bases outside gene matches: 12. V is TRBV28 and J is TRBJ2-1; 12 bases are shared with TRBD2. Input material: blood. This sequence was found in a woman aged 55-69 years in good health. The CDR3 loop reads CASSGLWLAGGQNEQFF. CDR3 sequence (DNA): TGTGCCAGCAGTGGGCTATGGCTAGCGGGAGGGCAGAATGAGCAGTTCTTC.